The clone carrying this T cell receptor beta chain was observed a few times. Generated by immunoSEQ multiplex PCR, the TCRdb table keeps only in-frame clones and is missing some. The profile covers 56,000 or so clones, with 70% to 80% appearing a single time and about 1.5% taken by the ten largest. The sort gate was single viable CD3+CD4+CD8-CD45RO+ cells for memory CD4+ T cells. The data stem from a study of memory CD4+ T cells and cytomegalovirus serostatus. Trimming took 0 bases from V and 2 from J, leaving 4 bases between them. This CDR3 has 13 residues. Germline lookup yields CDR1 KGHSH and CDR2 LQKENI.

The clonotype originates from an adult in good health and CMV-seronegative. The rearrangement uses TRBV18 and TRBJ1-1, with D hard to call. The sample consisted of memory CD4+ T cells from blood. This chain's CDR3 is CASSPPHNTEAFF. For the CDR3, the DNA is TGTGCCAGCTCACCACCACATAACACTGAAGCTTTCTTT.